The source of this T cell receptor (beta chain) is a study of PD-1 blockade in classical Hodgkin lymphoma. Assay used: immunoSEQ multiplex PCR; TCRdb lists only in-frame clones, some missing. The sample consists of about 28,000 clones, about 81% of them appearing once. V shed 0 bases and J shed 2 bases, with 14 bases lying between them. Germline V CDR1 and CDR2: MNHEY, SMNVEV (reference sequence). This CDR3 region has 16 residues. Every patient experienced relapse after autologous stem cell transplantation, and brentuximab vedotin exposure varied. The sequence was collected from a human donor with classical Hodgkin lymphoma. This chain connects TRBV27 to TRBJ2-7, with D perhaps TRBD2 (6 bases). This material consisted of peripheral blood mononuclear cells (PBMCs), taken before the second cycle of nivolumab. The CDR3 region has the DNA TGTGCCAGCAGTTTATCCCGCGGGACGGCCACCTACGAGCAGTACTTC. Its protein is CASSLSRGTATYEQYF.